Each of the 3 T cell receptor beta chains below was sequenced from the same sample in a study of shared clonotypes between healthy human individuals. This table comes from immunoSEQ multiplex PCR, and its TCRdb copy is limited to in-frame clones, with some not included. Of approximately 2.3 million clones in the sample, 93% were seen once. Sequencing input: naive CD4+ T cells from PBMCs. The subset is: CD45RA+ positively selected. The receptor source for this set is a man aged 18-30 years in good health. Some clones in this sample may be carry-over from other donors' samples.

V usage is TRBV7-3 and J usage is TRBJ2-1, with no clear D. The CDR3 is made up of 16 amino acids. The V gene's germline CDR1 is SGHTA and CDR2 FQGTGA. Trimming cost V 4 bases and J 0 bases, with 13 bases left between them. DNA of the CDR3: TGTGCCAGCAGCTCTGCGCGCGCCCTCTCCTACAATGAGCAGTTCTTC. Its translation is CASSSARALSYNEQFF.

The V call is TRBV20-1, the J call TRBJ2-7; D gene unclear. CDR1 DFQATT and CDR2 SNEGSKA come from the germline V gene (reference sequence). The CDR3 is made up of 10 amino acids. Trimming took 6 bases from V and 5 from J, leaving 8 bases between them. CDR3 amino acids: CSAARNEQYF. DNA of the CDR3: TGCAGTGCCGCTAGGAACGAGCAGTACTTC.

The chain couples TRBV25-1 to TRBJ2-7; tentative D call: TRBD2 (6 bases). The ends were cut back, 0 bases at V and 6 bases at J, with 12 bases in the middle. This CDR3 is 14 amino acids long. CDR1 and CDR2 from the germline V gene are MGHDK and SYGVNS. The CDR3 loop is CASSEYGGSGEQYF. As DNA, the CDR3 is TGTGCCAGCAGTGAATACGGGGGATCAGGCGAGCAGTACTTC.